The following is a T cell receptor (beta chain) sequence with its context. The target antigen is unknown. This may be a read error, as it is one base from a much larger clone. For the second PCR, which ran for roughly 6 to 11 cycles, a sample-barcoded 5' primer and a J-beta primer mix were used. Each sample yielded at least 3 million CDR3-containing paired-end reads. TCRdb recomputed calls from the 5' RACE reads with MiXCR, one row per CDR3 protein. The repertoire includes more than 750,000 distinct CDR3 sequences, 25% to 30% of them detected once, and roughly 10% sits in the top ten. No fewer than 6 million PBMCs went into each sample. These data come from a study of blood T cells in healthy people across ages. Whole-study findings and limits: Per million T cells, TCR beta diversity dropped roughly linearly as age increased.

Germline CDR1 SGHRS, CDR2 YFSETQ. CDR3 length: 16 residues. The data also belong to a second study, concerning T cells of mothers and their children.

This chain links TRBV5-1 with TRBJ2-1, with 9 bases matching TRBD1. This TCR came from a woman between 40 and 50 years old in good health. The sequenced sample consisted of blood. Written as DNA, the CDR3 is TGCGTCAGCAGCTTGTGGGGGGACAGGGTCGGCGATGAGCAGTTCTTC. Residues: CVSSLWGDRVGDEQFF.